Sequencing of this TCR beta chain was carried out in a study of blood T cell repertoires in COVID-19. Whole-study context: From the United States, Italy and Spain came samples of acute and convalescent COVID-19. Sources were T cells, B-cell-depleted T cells, or PBMCs; the material itself was cDNA or gDNA.

V shed 2 bases and J shed 0 bases, with 9 bases lying between them. CDR3 size: 14 residues. CDR1 is GTSNPN and CDR2 is SVGIG in the germline V gene (reference sequence). Sequenced by immunoSEQ multiplex PCR; TCRdb stores in-frame clones only, minus some. The sample contains over 100,000 clones, approximately 83% of which appear only once. This clonotype was obtained from a man older than 75 with acute or convalescent COVID-19. J is TRBJ2-3 and V is TRBV30; no clear D. The specimen sequenced was peripheral blood. The CDR3 protein is CAWSKQLSTDTQYF. The CDR3 DNA follows: TGTGCCTGGAGTAAACAGTTGAGCACAGATACGCAGTATTTT.